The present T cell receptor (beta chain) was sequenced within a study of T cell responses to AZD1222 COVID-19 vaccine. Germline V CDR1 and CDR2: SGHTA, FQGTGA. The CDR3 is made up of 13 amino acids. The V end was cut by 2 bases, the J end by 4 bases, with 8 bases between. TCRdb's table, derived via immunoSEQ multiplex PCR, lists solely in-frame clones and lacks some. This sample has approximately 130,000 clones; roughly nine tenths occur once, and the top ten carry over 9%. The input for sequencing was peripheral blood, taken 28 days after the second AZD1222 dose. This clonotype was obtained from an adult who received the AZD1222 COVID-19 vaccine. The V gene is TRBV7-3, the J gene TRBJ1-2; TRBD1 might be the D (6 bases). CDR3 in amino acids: CASSLEQGYGYTF. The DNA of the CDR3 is TGTGCCAGCAGCTTAGAACAGGGCTATGGCTACACCTTC.